Here is one T cell receptor beta chain with its context. This sample was taken from a study of lymphopenia after photon versus proton radiotherapy. V was cut by 4 bases and J by 9 bases, with 13 bases left in between. Per the germline V gene, CDR1 is MDHEN and CDR2 is SYDVKM. The CDR3 runs 13 residues. Produced via immunoSEQ multiplex PCR; TCRdb's table is partial and in-frame only. The profile covers under 35,000 clones, with about 87% appearing a single time and 13% to 15% taken by the ten largest. The V and J genes are TRBV28 and TRBJ2-1, with unresolved D. The receptor was derived from a woman aged 70 to 79 with pancreatic cancer. Sequenced material: peripheral blood, taken from a patient treated with proton-based radiotherapy. CDR3 in DNA: TGTGCCAGCAGTTCCGGGCTCCTTGGTGAGCAGTTCTTC. This codes for CASSSGLLGEQFF.